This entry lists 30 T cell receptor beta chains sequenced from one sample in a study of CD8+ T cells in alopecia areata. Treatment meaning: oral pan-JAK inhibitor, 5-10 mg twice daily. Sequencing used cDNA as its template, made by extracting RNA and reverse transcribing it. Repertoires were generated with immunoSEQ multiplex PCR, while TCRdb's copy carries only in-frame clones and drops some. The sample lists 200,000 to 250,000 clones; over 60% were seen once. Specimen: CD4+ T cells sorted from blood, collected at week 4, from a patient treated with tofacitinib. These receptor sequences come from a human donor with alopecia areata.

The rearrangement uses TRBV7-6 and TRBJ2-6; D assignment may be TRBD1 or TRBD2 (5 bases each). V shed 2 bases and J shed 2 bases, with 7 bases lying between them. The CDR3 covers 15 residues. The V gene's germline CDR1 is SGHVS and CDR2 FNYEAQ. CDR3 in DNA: TGTGCCAGCAGCTTACGAGGGGCTGGGGCCAACGTCCTGACTTTC. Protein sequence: CASSLRGAGANVLTF.

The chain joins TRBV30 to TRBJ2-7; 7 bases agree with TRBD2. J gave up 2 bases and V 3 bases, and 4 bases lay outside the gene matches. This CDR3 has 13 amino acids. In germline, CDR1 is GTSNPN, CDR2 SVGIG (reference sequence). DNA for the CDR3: TGTGCCTGGAGCCGTGGGGGGGCCTACGAGCAGTACTTC. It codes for CAWSRGGAYEQYF.

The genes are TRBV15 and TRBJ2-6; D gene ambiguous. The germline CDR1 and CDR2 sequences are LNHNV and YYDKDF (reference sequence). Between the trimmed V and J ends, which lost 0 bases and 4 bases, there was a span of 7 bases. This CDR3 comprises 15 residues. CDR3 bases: TGTGCCACCAGCAGAGAGGGAACCGGGGCCAACGTCCTGACTTTC. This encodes CATSREGTGANVLTF.

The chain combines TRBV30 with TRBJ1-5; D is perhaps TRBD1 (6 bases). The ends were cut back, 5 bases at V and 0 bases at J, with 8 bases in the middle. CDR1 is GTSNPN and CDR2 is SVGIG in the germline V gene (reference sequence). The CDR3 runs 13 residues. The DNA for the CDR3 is TGTGCCTGGGGACAGTATAGCAATCAGCCCCAGCATTTT. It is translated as CAWGQYSNQPQHF.

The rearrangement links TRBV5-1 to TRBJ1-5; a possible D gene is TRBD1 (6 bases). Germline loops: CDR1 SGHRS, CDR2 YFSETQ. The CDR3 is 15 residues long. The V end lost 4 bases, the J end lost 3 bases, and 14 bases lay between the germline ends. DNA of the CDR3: TGCGCCAGCAGCCCCGACGGACAGCCCAATCAGCCCCAGCATTTT. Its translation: CASSPDGQPNQPQHF.

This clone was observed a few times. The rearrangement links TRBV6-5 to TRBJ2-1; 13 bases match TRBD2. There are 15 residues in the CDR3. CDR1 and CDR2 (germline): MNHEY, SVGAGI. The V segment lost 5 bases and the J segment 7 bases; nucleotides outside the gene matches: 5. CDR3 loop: CASSTSGGAWNEQFF. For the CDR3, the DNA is TGTGCCAGCAGTACTAGCGGGGGGGCCTGGAATGAGCAGTTCTTC.

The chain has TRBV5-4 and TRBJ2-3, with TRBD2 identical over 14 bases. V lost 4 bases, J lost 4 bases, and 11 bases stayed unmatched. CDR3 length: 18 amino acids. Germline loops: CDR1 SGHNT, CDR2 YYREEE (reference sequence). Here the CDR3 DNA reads TGTGCCAGCAGCCCCGGGACTAGCGGGGGCCTCCTGGCAGATACGCAGTATTTT. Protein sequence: CASSPGTSGGLLADTQYF.

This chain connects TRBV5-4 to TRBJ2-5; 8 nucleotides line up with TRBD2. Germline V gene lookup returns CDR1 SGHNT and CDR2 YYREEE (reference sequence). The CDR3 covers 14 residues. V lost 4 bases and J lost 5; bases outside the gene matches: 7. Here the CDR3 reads CASSARGGGETQYF. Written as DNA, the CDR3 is TGTGCCAGCAGCGCCCGGGGGGGCGGCGAGACCCAGTACTTC.

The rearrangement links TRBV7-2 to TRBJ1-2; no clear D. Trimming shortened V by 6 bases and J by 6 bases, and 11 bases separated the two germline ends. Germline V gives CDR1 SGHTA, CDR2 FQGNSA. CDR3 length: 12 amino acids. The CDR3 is CASRSDWDGYTF. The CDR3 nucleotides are TGTGCCAGCAGGTCTGACTGGGATGGCTACACCTTC.

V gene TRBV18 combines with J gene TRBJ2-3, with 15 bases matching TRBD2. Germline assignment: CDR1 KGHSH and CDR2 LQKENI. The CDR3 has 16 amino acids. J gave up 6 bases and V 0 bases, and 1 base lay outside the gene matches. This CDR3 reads CASSPPGTSGGDTQYF. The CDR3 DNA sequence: TGTGCCAGCTCACCACCCGGGACTAGCGGGGGGGATACGCAGTATTTT.

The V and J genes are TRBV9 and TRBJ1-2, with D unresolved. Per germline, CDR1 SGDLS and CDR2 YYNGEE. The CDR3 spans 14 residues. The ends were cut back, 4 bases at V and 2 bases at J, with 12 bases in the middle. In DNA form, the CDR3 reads TGTGCCAGCAGCCTATCCGGGCAGAACTATGGCTACACCTTC. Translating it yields CASSLSGQNYGYTF.

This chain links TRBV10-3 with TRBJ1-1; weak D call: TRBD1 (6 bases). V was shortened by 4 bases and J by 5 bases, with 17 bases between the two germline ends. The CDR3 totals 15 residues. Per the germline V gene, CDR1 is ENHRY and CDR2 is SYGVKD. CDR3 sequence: CAISAPGDKTTEAFF. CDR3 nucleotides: TGTGCCATCAGTGCGCCAGGGGACAAAACAACTGAAGCTTTCTTT.

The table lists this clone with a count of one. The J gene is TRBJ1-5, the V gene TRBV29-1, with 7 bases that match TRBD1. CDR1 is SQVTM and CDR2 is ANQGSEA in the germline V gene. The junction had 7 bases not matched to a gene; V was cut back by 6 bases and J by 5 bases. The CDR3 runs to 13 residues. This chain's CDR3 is CSVAGDRDQPQHF. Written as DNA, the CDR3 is TGCAGCGTCGCGGGGGACAGAGATCAGCCCCAGCATTTT.

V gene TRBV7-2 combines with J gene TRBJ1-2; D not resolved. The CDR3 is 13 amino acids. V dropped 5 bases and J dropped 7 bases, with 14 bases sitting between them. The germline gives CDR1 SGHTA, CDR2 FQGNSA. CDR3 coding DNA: TGTGCCAGCAGCCCTATCGGAGTGGGTGGCTACACCTTC. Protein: CASSPIGVGGYTF.

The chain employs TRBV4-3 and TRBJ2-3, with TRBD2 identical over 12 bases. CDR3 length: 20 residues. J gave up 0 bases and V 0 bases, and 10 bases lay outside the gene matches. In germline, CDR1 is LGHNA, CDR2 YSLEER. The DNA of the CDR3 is TGCGCCAGCAGCCAAGATCTCGGACTAGCGGGACGTTCAAGCACAGATACGCAGTATTTT. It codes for CASSQDLGLAGRSSTDTQYF.

The CDR3 DNA reads TGCGCCAGCAGCCTCCCCGTACCAGCGGCGCGGAATGAGCAGTTCTTC. This codes for CASSLPVPAARNEQFF. This chain links TRBV5-1 with TRBJ2-1, with a tentative D call TRBD2 (5 bases). Germline values: CDR1 SGHRS, CDR2 YFSETQ. Trimming shortened V by 4 bases and J by 7 bases, and 21 bases separated the two germline ends. CDR3 length: 16 residues.

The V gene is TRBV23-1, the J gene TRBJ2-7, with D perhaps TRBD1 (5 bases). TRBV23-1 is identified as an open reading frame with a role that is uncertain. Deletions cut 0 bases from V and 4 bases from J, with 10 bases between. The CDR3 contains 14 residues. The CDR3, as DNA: TGCGCCAGCAGTCAATCAGGGGTTTCTTACGAGCAGTACTTC. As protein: CASSQSGVSYEQYF.

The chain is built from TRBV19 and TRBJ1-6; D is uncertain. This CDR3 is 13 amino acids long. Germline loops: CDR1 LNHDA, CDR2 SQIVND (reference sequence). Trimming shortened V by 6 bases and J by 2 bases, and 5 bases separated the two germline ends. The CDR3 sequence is CASRETYNSPLHF. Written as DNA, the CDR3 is TGTGCCAGTAGGGAGACCTATAATTCACCCCTCCACTTT.

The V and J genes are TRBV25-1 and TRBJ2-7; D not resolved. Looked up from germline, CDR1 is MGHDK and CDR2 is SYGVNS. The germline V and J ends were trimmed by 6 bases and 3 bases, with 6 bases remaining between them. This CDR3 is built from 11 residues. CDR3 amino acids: CASRTNYEQYF. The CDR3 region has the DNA TGTGCCAGCAGAACGAACTACGAGCAGTACTTC.

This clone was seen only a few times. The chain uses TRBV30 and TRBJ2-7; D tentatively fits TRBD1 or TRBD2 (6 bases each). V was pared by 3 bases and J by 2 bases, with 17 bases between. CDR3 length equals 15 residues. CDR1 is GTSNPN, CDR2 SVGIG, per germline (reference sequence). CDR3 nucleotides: TGTGCCTGGAGCGACGGGTGGGGGGCGGCCTACGAGCAGTACTTC. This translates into CAWSDGWGAAYEQYF.

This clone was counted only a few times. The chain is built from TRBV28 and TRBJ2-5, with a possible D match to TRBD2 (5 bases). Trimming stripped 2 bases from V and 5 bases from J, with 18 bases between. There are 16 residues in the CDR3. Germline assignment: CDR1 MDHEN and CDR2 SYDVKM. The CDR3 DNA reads TGTGCCAGCAGTTTAGGGCTCGGCAGGTCGGGGGAGACCCAGTACTTC. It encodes CASSLGLGRSGETQYF.

This chain's CDR3 is CAWSSHLQETQYF. The CDR3 region has the DNA TGTGCCTGGAGTTCGCACCTCCAAGAGACCCAGTACTTC. The genes are TRBV30 and TRBJ2-5; the D is unclear. The CDR3 sequence is 13 residues long. V dropped 2 bases and J dropped 1 base, with 8 bases sitting between them. CDR1 and CDR2 (germline): GTSNPN, SVGIG (reference sequence).

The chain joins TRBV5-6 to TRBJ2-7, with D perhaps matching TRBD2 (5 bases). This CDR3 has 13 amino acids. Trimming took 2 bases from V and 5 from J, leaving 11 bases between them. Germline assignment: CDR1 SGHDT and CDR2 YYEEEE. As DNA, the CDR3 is TGTGCCAGCAGCTTTAGAGGGAACCACGAGCAGTACTTC. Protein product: CASSFRGNHEQYF.

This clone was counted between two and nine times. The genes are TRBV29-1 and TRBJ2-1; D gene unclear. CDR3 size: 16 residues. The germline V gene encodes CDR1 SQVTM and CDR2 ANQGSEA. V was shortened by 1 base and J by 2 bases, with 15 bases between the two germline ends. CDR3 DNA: TGCAGCGTTGAAGTGATAGGATCCCGGGCCTACAATGAGCAGTTCTTC. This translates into CSVEVIGSRAYNEQFF.

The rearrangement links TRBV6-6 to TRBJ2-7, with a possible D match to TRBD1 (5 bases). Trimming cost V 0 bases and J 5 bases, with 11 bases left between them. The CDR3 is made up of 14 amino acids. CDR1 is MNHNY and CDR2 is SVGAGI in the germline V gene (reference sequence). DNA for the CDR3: TGTGCCAGCAGTTACTCGGACACCCGCCACGAGCAGTACTTC. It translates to CASSYSDTRHEQYF.

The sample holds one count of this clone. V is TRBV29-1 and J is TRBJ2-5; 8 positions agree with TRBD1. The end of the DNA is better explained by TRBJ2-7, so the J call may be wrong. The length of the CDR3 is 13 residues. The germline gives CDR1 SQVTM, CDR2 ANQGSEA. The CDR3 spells CSVSRGLAYEQYF. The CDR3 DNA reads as TGCAGCGTTTCCAGGGGGCTGGCCTACGAGCAGTACTTC.

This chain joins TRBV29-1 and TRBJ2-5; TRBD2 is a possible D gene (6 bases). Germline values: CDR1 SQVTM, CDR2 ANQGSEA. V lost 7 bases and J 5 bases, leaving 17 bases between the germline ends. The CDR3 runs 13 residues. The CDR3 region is CSGAGGGEETQYF. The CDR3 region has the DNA TGCAGCGGGGCCGGAGGAGGGGAGGAGACCCAGTACTTC. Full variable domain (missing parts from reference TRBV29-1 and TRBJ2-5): SAVISQKPSRDICQRGTSLTIQCQVDSQVTMMFWYRQQPGQSLTLIATANQGSEATYESGFVIDKFPISRPNLTFSTLTVSNMSPEDSSIYLCSGAGGGEETQYFGPGTRLLVL.

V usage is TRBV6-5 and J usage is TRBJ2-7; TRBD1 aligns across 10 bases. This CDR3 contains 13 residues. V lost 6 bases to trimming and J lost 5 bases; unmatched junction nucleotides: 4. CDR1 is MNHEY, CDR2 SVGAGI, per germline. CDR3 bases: TGTGCCAGCAGGACGACAGGGGGCAACGAGCAGTACTTC. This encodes CASRTTGGNEQYF.

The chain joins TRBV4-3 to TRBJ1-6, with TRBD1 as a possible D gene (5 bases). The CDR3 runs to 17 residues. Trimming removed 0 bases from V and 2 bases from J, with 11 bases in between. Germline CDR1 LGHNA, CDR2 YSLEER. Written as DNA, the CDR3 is TGCGCCAGCAGCCAAGATAAGGACACCGCCTATAATTCACCCCTCCACTTT. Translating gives CASSQDKDTAYNSPLHF.

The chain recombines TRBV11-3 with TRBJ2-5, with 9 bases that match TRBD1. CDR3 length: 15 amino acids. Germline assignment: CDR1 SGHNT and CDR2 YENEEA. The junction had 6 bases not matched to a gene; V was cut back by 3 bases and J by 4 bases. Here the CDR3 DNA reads TGTGCCAGCAGCTTGGGACAGGGAGAGGGAGAGACCCAGTACTTC. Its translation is CASSLGQGEGETQYF.